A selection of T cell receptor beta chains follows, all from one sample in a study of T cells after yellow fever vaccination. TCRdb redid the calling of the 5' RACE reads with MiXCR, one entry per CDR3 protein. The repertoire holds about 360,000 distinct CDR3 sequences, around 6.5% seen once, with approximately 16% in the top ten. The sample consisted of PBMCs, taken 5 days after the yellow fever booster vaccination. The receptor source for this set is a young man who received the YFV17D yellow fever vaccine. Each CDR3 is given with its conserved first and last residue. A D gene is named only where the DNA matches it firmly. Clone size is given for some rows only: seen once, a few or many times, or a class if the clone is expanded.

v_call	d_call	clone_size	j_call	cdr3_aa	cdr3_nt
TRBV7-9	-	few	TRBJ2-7	CASSFGAGLSYEQYF	TGTGCCAGCAGCTTTGGGGCGGGACTCTCCTACGAGCAGTACTTC
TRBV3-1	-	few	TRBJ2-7	CASSQAPGGPTAYEQYF	TGTGCCAGCAGCCAAGCTCCTGGGGGACCCACGGCTTACGAGCAGTACTTC
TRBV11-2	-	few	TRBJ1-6	CASSLDGRRASRNSPLHF	TGTGCCAGCAGCTTAGATGGGAGGAGGGCCTCGAGAAATTCACCCCTCCACTTT
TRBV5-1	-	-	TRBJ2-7	CASSSADGDISEQYF	TGCGCCAGCAGCTCTGCGGACGGGGACATTTCCGAGCAGTACTTC
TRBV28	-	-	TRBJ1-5	CASSSEREDQPQHF	TGTGCCAGCAGCTCCGAAAGGGAGGATCAGCCCCAGCATTTT
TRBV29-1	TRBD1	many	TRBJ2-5	CSATNRGSQETQYF	TGCAGCGCAACCAACAGGGGATCCCAAGAGACCCAGTACTTC
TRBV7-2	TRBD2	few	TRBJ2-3	CASSSGKADTQYF	TGTGCCAGCTCCAGCGGGAAGGCAGATACGCAGTATTTT
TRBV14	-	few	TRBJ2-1	CASSHWGSYNEQFF	TGTGCCAGCAGCCATTGGGGTTCCTACAATGAGCAGTTCTTC
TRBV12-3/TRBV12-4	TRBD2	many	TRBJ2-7	CASSLGGRAYEQYF	TGTGCCAGCAGTTTGGGCGGGAGGGCCTACGAGCAGTACTTC
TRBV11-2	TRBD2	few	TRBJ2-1	CASSFFTSGSLSYNEQFF	TGTGCCAGCAGCTTCTTTACTAGCGGGAGTCTTTCCTACAATGAGCAGTTCTTC
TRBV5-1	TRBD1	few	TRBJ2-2	CASSLGRGLANTGELFF	TGCGCCAGCAGCTTGGGCAGGGGGCTCGCGAACACCGGGGAGCTGTTTTTT
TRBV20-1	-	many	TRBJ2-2	CSARATLAGELFF	TGCAGTGCTAGGGCAACCCTCGCAGGGGAGCTGTTTTTT
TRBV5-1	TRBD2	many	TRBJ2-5	CASSLVRTSGGTETQYF	TGCGCCAGCAGCTTGGTCCGGACATCCGGGGGGACAGAGACCCAGTACTTC
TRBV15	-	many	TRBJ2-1	CATSNRRSSYNEQFF	TGTGCCACCAGCAACCGGCGGAGCTCCTACAATGAGCAGTTCTTC
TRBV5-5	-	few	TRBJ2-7	CASSLGRSPGEQYF	TGTGCCAGCAGCTTGGGTCGGTCACCCGGCGAGCAGTACTTC
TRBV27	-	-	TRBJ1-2	CASSLRGAYGYTF	TGTGCCAGCAGTTTGCGAGGGGCCTATGGCTACACCTTC
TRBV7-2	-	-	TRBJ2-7	CASSHDSYEQYF	TGTGCCAGCAGCCACGACAGCTACGAGCAGTACTTC
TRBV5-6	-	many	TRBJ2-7	CASSPKERYEQYF	TGTGCCAGCAGCCCGAAGGAGCGCTACGAGCAGTACTTC
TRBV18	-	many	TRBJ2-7	CASSPHVTFYEQYF	TGTGCCAGCTCACCTCACGTTACCTTCTACGAGCAGTACTTC
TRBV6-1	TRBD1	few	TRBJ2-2	CASRLDRVNTGELFF	TGTGCCAGCAGGTTGGACAGGGTAAACACCGGGGAGCTGTTTTTT
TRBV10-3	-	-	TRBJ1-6	CAISELEVANSPLHF	TGTGCCATCAGTGAGCTGGAAGTCGCAAATTCACCCCTCCACTTT
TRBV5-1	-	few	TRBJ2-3	CASNSLGLSTDTQYF	TGCGCCAGCAACTCTCTGGGACTCAGCACAGATACGCAGTATTTT
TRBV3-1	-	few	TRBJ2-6	CASSLDDTLVGANVLTF	TGTGCCAGCAGCCTCGACGACACCTTGGTAGGGGCCAACGTCCTGACTTTC
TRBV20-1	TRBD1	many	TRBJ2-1	CSAPLPRGIINEQFF	TGCAGTGCTCCCCTCCCCAGGGGGATTATCAATGAGCAGTTCTTC